This entry is about one TCR beta chain. The antigen is undetermined. Measured with immunoSEQ multiplex PCR; TCRdb has only the in-frame clones, and not every one. This sample has approximately 27,000 clones, with around three quarters found just once. These data belong to a study of OX40 agonist ivuxolimab in advanced cancers. Whole-study results and caveats: More expanded clones were found, on average, in CD8+ than in CD4+ T cells.

Germline V CDR1 and CDR2: LNHDA, SQIVND (reference sequence). V lost 10 bases and J lost 2; bases outside the gene matches: 10. The CDR3 consists of 15 residues. The TCR sequence derives from an adult with an advanced solid tumor such as melanoma, head and neck, liver or kidney cancer. The V gene is TRBV19, the J gene TRBJ2-7; 11 bases agree with TRBD1. The input for sequencing was CD4+ or CD8+ T cells sorted from blood, taken in a trial of the OX40 agonist ivuxolimab. The CDR3: CATSYRTGGTYEQYF. The CDR3 nucleotides read TGTGCCACTTCCTACCGGACAGGGGGCACCTACGAGCAGTACTTC.